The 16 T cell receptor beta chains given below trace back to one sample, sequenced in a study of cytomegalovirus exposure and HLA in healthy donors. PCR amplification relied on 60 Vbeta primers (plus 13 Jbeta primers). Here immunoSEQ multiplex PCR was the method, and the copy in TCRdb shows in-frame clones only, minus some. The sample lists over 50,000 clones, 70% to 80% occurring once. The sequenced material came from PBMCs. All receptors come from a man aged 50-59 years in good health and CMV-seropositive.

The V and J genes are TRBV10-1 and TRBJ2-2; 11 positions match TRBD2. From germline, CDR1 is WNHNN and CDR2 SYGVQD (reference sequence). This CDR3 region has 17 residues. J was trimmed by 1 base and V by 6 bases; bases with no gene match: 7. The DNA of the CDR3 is TGCGCCAGCAGCCCACTAGCGGGAGAGCTGAACACCGGGGAGCTGTTTTTT. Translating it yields CASSPLAGELNTGELFF.

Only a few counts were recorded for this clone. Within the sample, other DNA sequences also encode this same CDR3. This CDR3 is CASSSQGTSSYEQYF. The CDR3 DNA is TGTGCCAGCAGCTCGCAGGGGACCAGCTCATACGAGCAGTACTTC. J is TRBJ2-7 and V is TRBV9; the D gene is possibly TRBD1 (6 bases). CDR1 is SGDLS and CDR2 is YYNGEE in the germline V gene. The CDR3 sequence is 15 residues long. The germline V and J ends were trimmed by 4 bases and 4 bases, with 18 bases remaining between them. Full variable domain (outside the CDR3, taken from reference TRBV9 and TRBJ2-7): DSGVTQTPKHLITATGQRVTLRCSPRSGDLSVYWYQQSLDQGLQFLIQYYNGEERAKGNILERFSAQQFPDLHSELNLSSLELGDSALYFCASSSQGTSSYEQYFGPGTRLTVT.

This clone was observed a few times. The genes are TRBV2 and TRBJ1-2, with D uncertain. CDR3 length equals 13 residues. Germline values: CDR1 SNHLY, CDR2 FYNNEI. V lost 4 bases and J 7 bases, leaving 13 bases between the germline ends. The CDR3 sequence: CASSGRAGFGYTF. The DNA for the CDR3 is TGTGCCAGCAGTGGGAGGGCAGGATTTGGCTACACCTTC. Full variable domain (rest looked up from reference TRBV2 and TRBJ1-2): EPEVTQTPSHQVTQMGQEVILRCVPISNHLYFYWYRQILGQKVEFLVSFYNNEISEKSEIFDDQFSVERPDGSNFTLKIRSTKLEDSAMYFCASSGRAGFGYTFGSGTRLTVV.

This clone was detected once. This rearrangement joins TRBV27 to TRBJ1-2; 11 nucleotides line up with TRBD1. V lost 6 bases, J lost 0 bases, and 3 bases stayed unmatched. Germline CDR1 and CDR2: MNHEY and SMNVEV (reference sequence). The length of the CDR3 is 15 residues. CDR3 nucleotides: TGTGCCAGCAGCCGGGGACAGGGGGCTAACTATGGCTACACCTTC. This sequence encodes CASSRGQGANYGYTF.

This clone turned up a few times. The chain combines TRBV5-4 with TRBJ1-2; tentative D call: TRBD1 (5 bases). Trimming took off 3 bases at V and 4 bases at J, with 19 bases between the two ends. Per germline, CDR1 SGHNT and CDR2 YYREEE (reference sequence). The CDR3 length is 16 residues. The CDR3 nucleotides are TGTGCCAGCAGCTCCCCCCCAGGGATCTGCCCCTATGGCTACACCTTC. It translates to CASSSPPGICPYGYTF.

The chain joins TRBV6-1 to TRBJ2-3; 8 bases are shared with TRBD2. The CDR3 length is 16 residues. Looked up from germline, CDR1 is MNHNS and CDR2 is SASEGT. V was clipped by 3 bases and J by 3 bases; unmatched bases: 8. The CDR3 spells CASSDDGRAWTDTQYF. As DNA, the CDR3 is TGTGCCAGCAGTGATGACGGGAGGGCATGGACAGATACGCAGTATTTT.

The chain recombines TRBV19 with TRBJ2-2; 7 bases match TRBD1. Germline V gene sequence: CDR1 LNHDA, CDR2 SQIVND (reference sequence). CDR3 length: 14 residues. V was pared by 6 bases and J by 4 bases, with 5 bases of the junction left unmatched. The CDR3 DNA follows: TGTGCCAGTAGGAAGACAGGGCTCACCGGGGAGCTGTTTTTT. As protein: CASRKTGLTGELFF. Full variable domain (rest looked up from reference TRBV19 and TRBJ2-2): DGGITQSPKYLFRKEGQNVTLSCEQNLNHDAMYWYRQDPGQGLRLIYYSQIVNDFQKGDIAEGYSVSREKKESFPLTVTSAQKNPTAFYLCASRKTGLTGELFFGEGSRLTVL.

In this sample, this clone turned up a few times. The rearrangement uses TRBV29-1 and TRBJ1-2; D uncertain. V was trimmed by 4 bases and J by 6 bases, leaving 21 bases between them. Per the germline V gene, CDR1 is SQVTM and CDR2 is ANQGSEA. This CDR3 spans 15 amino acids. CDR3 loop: CSVGRAVIPQNGYTF. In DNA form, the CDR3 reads TGCAGCGTTGGGCGGGCAGTAATCCCGCAGAATGGCTACACCTTC.

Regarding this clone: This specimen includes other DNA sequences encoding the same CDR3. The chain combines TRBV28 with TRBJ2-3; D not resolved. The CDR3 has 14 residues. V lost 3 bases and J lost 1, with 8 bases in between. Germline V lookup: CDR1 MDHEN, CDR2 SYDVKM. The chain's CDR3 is CASSFLSGTDTQYF. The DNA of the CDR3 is TGTGCCAGCAGTTTTCTAAGCGGCACAGATACGCAGTATTTT.

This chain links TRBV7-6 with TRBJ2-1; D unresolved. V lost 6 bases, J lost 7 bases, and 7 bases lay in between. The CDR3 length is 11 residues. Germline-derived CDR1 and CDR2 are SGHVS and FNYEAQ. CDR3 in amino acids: CASRSGNEQFF. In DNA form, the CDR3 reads TGTGCCAGCAGGTCAGGAAATGAGCAGTTCTTC.

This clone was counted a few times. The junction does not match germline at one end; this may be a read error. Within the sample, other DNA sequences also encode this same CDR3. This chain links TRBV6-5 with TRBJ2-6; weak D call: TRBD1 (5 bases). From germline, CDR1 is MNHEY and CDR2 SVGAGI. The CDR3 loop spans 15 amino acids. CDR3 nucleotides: TGTGCCAGCAGCACGCGCGGCTCTGGGGCAAACGTCCTGACTTTC. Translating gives CASSTRGSGANVLTF.

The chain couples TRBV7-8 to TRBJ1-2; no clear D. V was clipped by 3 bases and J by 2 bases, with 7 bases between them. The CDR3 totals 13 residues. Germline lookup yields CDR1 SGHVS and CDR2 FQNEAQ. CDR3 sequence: CASSLRVNYGYTF. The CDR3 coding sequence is TGTGCCAGCAGCTTGCGGGTAAACTATGGCTACACCTTC.

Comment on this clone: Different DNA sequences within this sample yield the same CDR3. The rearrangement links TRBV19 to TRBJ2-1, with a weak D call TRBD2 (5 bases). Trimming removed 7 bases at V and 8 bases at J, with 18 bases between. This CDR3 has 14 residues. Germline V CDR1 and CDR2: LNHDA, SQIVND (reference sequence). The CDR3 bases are TGTGCCAGTACCCAATTCGGGCTAGCTTATGAGCAGTTCTTC. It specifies CASTQFGLAYEQFF.

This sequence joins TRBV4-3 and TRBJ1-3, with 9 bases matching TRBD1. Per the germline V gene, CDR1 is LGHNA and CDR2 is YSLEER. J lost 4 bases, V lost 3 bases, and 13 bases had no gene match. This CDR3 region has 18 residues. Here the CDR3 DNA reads TGCGCCAGCAGCCAGTCACTAACAGGGGGCGCTTCCGGAAACACCATATATTTT. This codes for CASSQSLTGGASGNTIYF.

CDR3 in DNA: TGTGCCAGCAACCCCCGCGTCGAGGCTCAGCAGTATTTT. Amino acids: CASNPRVEAQQYF. J is TRBJ2-3 and V is TRBV6-6; D is undetermined. This CDR3 contains 13 residues. CDR1 is MNHNY and CDR2 is SVGAGI in the germline V gene (reference sequence). Trimming stripped 7 bases from V and 11 bases from J, with 19 bases between.

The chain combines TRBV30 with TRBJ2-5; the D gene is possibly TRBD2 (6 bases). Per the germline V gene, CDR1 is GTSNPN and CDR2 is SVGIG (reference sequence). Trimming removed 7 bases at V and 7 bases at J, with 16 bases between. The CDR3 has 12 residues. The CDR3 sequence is CAYIGQGGTQYF. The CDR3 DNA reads TGTGCCTACATTGGGCAGGGAGGGACCCAGTACTTC.